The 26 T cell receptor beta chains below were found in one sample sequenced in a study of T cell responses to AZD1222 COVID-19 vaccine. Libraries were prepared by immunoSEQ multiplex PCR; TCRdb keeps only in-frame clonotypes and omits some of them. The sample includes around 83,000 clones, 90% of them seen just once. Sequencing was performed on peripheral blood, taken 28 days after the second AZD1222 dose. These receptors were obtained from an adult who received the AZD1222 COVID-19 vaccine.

The CDR3: CASSSRDRSEAFF. CDR3 bases: TGTGCCAGCAGCTCCCGGGACAGGAGTGAAGCTTTCTTT. The chain is built from TRBV9 and TRBJ1-1; 8 bases map to TRBD1. Trimming cost V 4 bases and J 7 bases; bases outside gene matches: 6. Germline CDR1 SGDLS, CDR2 YYNGEE. CDR3 size: 13 residues.

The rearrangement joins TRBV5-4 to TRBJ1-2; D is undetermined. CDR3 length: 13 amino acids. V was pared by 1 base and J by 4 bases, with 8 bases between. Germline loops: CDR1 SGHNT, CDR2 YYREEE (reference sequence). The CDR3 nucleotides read TGTGCCAGCAGCTTGCGACCTTCCTATGGCTACACCTTC. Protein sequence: CASSLRPSYGYTF.

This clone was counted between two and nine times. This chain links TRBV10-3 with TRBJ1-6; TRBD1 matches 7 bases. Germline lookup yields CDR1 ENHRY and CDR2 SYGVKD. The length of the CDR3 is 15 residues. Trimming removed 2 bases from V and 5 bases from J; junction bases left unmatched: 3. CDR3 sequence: CAISEAGGNNSPLHF. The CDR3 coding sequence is TGTGCCATCAGTGAGGCAGGGGGAAATAATTCACCCCTCCACTTT.

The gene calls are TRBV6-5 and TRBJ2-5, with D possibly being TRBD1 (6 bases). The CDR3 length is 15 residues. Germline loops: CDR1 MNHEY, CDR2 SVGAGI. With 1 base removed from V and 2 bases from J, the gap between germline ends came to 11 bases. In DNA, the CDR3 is TGTGCCAGCAGTTACTGGGTACAGGGACAAGAGACCCAGTACTTC. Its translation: CASSYWVQGQETQYF.

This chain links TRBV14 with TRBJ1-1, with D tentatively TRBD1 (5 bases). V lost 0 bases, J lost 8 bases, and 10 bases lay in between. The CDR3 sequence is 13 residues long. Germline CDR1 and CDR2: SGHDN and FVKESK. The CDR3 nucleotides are TGTGCCAGCAGCCAAGAAATCAGGACAGAAGCTTTCTTT. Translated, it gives CASSQEIRTEAFF.

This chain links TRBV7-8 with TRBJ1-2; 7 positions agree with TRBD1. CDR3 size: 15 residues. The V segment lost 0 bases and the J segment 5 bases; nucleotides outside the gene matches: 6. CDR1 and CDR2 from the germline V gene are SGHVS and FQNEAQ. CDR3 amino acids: CASSLALGGAYGYTF. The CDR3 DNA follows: TGTGCCAGCAGCTTAGCTTTAGGGGGCGCTTATGGCTACACCTTC.

The DNA of the CDR3 is TGTGCCATCAAGGAGGATAGCGGGGAGCTGTTTTTT. Protein product: CAIKEDSGELFF. The chain carries TRBV10-3 and TRBJ2-2; D may be TRBD2 (5 bases). Germline V CDR1 and CDR2: ENHRY, SYGVKD. Trimming shortened V by 7 bases and J by 7 bases, and 10 bases separated the two germline ends. CDR3 size: 12 residues.

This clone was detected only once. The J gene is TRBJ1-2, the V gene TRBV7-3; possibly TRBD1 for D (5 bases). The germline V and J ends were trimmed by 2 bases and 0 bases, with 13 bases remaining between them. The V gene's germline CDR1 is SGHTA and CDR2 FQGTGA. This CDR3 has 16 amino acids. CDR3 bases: TGTGCCAGCAGCTTAGACCCAGGGTCGTCTAACTATGGCTACACCTTC. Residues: CASSLDPGSSNYGYTF.

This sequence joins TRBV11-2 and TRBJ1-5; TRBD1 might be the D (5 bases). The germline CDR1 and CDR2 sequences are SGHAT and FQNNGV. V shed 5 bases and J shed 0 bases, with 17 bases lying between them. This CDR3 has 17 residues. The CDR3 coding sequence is TGTGCCAGCAGCCCCGGGACGCCCGGTTATAGCAATCAGCCCCAGCATTTT. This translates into CASSPGTPGYSNQPQHF.

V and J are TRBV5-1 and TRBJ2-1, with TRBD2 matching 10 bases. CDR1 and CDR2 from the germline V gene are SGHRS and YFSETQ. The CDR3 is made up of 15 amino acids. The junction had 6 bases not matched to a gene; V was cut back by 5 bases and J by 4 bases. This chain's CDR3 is CASSTLAGDYNEQFF. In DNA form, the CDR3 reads TGCGCCAGCAGTACGCTAGCGGGGGATTACAATGAGCAGTTCTTC.

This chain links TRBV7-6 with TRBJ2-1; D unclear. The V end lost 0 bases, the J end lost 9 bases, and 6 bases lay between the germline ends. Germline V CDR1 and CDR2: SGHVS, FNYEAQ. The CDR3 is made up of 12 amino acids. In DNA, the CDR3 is TGTGCCAGCAGCTTAGCGGGTATTGAGCAGTTCTTC. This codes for CASSLAGIEQFF.

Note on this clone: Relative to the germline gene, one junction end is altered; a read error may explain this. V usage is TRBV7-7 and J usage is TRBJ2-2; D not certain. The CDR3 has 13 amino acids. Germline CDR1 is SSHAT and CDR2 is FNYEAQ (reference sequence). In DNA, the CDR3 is TGTGCTAGCAGCTTAGGTCGTTCAGGGGAGCTGTTTTTT. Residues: CASSLGRSGELFF.

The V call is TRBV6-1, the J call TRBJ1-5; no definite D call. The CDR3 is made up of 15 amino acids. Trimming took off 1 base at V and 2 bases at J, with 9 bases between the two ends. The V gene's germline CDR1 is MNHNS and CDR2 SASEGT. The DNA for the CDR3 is TGTGCCAGCAGTGAAGTTAGGCTTCGCAATCAGCCCCAGCATTTT. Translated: CASSEVRLRNQPQHF.

CDR3 DNA: TGTGCCAGCAGGAACCAGCCCGCGGGAGGGCTGGCCCAGTACTTC. It is translated as CASRNQPAGGLAQYF. V is TRBV2 and J is TRBJ2-5, with 9 bases matching TRBD2. The V and J ends lost 6 bases and 9 bases, in that order; junction bases with no gene match: 14. The germline V gene has CDR1 SNHLY and CDR2 FYNNEI. The CDR3 contains 15 residues.

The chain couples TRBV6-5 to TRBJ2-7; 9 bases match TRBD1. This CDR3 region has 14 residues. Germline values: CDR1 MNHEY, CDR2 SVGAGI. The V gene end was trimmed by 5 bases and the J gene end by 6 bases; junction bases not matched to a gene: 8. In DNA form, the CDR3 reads TGTGCCAGCAGTCGCGGACAGGGGCCAAGCGAGCAGTACTTC. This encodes CASSRGQGPSEQYF.

This CDR3 reads CASNPSGAKAGELFF. In DNA form, the CDR3 reads TGCGCCAGCAACCCCTCAGGGGCCAAAGCCGGGGAGCTGTTTTTT. The rearrangement links TRBV5-1 to TRBJ2-2; D may be TRBD1 (6 bases). The V gene lost 6 bases and the J gene lost 6 bases, with 18 bases spanning the gap. The germline V gene has CDR1 SGHRS and CDR2 YFSETQ. The CDR3 is 15 amino acids.

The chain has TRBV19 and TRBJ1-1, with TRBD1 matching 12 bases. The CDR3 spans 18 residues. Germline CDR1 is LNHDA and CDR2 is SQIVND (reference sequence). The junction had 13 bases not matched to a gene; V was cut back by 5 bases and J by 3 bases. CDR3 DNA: TGTGCCAGTAGTGCAGCAGGGGACAGGGGGCGCGGTGACACTGAAGCTTTCTTT. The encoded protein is CASSAAGDRGRGDTEAFF.

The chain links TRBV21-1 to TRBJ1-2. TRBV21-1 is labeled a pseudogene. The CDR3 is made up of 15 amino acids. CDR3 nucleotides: TGTGCCAGCAGCAAAGAGGCGGGGGGGAACTATGGCTACACCTTC. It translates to CASSKEAGGNYGYTF.

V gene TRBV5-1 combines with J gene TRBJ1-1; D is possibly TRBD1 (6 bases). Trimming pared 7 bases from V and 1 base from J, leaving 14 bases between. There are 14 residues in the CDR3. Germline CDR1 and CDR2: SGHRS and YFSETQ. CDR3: CASVEQTGNTEAFF. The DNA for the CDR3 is TGCGCCAGCGTTGAACAGACAGGGAACACTGAAGCTTTCTTT.

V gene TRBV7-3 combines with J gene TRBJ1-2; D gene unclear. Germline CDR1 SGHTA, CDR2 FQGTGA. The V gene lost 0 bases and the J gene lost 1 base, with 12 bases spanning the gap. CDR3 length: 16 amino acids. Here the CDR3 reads CASSLTGTGDNYGYTF. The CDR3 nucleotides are TGTGCCAGCAGCTTAACGGGAACCGGAGATAACTATGGCTACACCTTC. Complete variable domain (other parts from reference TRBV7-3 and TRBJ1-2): GAGVSQTPSNKVTEKGKYVELRCDPISGHTALYWYRQSLGQGPEFLIYFQGTGAADDSGLPNDRFFAVRPEGSVSTLKIQRTERGDSAVYLCASSLTGTGDNYGYTFGSGTRLTVV.

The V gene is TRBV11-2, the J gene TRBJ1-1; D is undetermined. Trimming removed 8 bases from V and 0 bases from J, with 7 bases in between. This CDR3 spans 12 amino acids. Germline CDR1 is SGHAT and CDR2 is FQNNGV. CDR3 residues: CASGSLNTEAFF. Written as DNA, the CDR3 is TGTGCCAGCGGTTCCCTGAACACTGAAGCTTTCTTT.

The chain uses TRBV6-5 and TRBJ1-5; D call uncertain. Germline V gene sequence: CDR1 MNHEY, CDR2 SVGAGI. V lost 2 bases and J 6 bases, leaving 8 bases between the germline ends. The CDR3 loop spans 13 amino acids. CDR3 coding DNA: TGTGCCAGCAGTTACCGTGTGAGTCAGCCCCAGCATTTT. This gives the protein CASSYRVSQPQHF.

CDR3 in amino acids: CASSFGGADTQYF. The CDR3 bases are TGTGCCAGCAGCTTTGGGGGGGCAGATACGCAGTATTTT. This sequence joins TRBV7-9 and TRBJ2-3; TRBD2 matches 7 bases. Germline lookup yields CDR1 SEHNR and CDR2 FQNEAQ (reference sequence). CDR3 size: 13 residues. V lost 3 bases to trimming and J lost 4 bases; unmatched junction nucleotides: 1. Variable domain in full (rest from reference TRBV7-9 and TRBJ2-3): DTGVSQNPRHKITKRGQNVTFRCDPISEHNRLYWYRQTLGQGPEFLTYFQNEAQLEKSRLLSDRFSAERPKGSFSTLEIQRTEQGDSAMYLCASSFGGADTQYFGPGTRLTVL.

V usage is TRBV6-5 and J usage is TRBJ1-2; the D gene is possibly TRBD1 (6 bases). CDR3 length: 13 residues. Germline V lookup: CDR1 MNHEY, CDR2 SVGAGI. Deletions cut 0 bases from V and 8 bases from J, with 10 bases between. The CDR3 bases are TGTGCCAGCAGTTACTCGACGACAGGAGGCTACACCTTC. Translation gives CASSYSTTGGYTF.

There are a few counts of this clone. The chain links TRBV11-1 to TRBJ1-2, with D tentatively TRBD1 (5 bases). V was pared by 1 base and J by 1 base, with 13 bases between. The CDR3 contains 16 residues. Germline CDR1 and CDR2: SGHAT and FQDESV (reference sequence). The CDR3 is CASSLGTGTFNYGYTF. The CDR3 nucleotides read TGTGCCAGCAGCTTAGGGACCGGGACGTTTAACTATGGCTACACCTTC. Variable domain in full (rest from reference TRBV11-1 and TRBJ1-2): EAEVAQSPRYKITEKSQAVAFWCDPISGHATLYWYRQILGQGPELLVQFQDESVVDDSQLPKDRFSAERLKGVDSTLKIQPAELGDSAMYLCASSLGTGTFNYGYTFGSGTRLTVV.

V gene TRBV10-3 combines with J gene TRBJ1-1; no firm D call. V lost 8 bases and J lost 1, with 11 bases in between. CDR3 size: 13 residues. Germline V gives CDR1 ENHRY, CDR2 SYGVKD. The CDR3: CAIGWTENTEAFF. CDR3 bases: TGTGCCATCGGATGGACTGAGAACACTGAAGCTTTCTTT.